The rows below give T cell receptor beta chains drawn from one sample of a study of T cell responses to AZD1222 COVID-19 vaccine. The assay was immunoSEQ multiplex PCR, and TCRdb's table has in-frame clones only and misses some. The table records around 120,000 clones, around 96% of them present only once. This material consisted of peripheral blood, taken on day 0 of AZD1222 vaccination. These receptors all come from an adult in good health. Both conserved end residues are part of each CDR3. D genes are given only for firm matches. Size values are once, few and many counts, or a class for expanded clones, and some rows have none.

TRBJ2-1	NA	NA	TRBV30	TGTGCCTGGGACCGGAGGCGGAAGAATGAGCAGTTCTTC	CAWDRRRKNEQFF
TRBJ1-5	NA	NA	TRBV27	TGTGCCAGCAGTTTAAATTCAGGGGACTATCAGCCCCAGCATTTT	CASSLNSGDYQPQHF
TRBJ1-2	TRBD1	NA	TRBV28	TGTGCCAGCAGTTTATTGGGACAGGGCGGGGACTATGGCTACACCTTC	CASSLLGQGGDYGYTF
TRBJ1-6	NA	NA	TRBV9	TGTGCCAGCAGCCGGAGAGTACACGATCCCACTAGATCCCCCCCTGGGACAAATTCACCCCTCCACTTT	CASSRRVHDPTRSPPGTNSPLHF
TRBJ2-5	NA	NA	TRBV6-5	TGTGCCAGCAGACCCGGAGGGGAAGAGACCCAGTACTTC	CASRPGGEETQYF
TRBJ2-1	TRBD1	NA	TRBV24-1	TGTGCCACCAGCCTCCAAGGGACAGGGTTTTACAATGAGCAGTTCTTC	CATSLQGTGFYNEQFF
TRBJ1-1	TRBD1	NA	TRBV2	TGTGCCAGCAGTGGGCAGGGGGGTGGCACTGAAGCTTTCTTT	CASSGQGGGTEAFF
TRBJ1-5	NA	NA	TRBV6-1	TGTGCCAGCAGTGAAGGTTGGGGAAGGCAGCCCCAGCATTTT	CASSEGWGRQPQHF
TRBJ2-5	NA	NA	TRBV9	TGTGCCAGCAGCGTAGGATTGCGGGACAGAGGACGTAAAGAGACCCAGTACTTC	CASSVGLRDRGRKETQYF
TRBJ1-5	TRBD1	NA	TRBV3-1/TRBV3-2	TGTGCCAGCAGCCAAGATAGGGGAGGGGGCGTGGTGGGCAATCAGCCCCAGCATTTT	CASSQDRGGGVVGNQPQHF
TRBJ2-7	TRBD2	NA	TRBV2	TGTGCCAGCAGTGGGGGGAAAGGACTAGCGGACTCCTACGAGCAGTACTTC	CASSGGKGLADSYEQYF
TRBJ2-1	TRBD2	NA	TRBV6-5	TGTGCCAGCACGGGCGGGAGTTTATATGAGCAGTTCTTC	CASTGGSLYEQFF
TRBJ2-3	NA	NA	TRBV7-3	TGTGCCAGCAGCTTAATGGTTAGCGGCACAGATACGCAGTATTTT	CASSLMVSGTDTQYF
TRBJ1-4	NA	NA	TRBV4-1	TGCGCCAGCAGGAGCTTCGGGGGGGATAATGAAAAACTGTTTTTT	CASRSFGGDNEKLFF
TRBJ1-2	NA	once	TRBV19	TGTGCCAGTAGTCTCCTGCGAGGGGCAGGCCTCTCTAACTATGGCTACACCTTC	CASSLLRGAGLSNYGYTF
TRBJ2-2	NA	NA	TRBV27	TGTGCCAGCATCGACCAAGGAGGAGGGACCGGGGAGCTGTTTTTT	CASIDQGGGTGELFF
TRBJ2-1	NA	NA	TRBV11-3	TGTGCCAGCAGCTTAGATCAGAAAGATAGCTCCTACAATGAGCAGTTCTTC	CASSLDQKDSSYNEQFF
TRBJ1-1	NA	once	TRBV5-4	TGTGCCAGCAGCGGCGACCTGAACACTGAAGCTTTCTTT	CASSGDLNTEAFF
TRBJ2-5	NA	NA	TRBV9	TGTGCCAGCAGCGTAGGAGGAGAAGAGACCCAGTACTTC	CASSVGGEETQYF
TRBJ2-5	NA	NA	TRBV18	TGTGCCAGCTCACCAACAACAGGGCCTGTCGGGGAGACCCAGTACTTC	CASSPTTGPVGETQYF
TRBJ1-5	TRBD1	NA	TRBV28	TGTGCCAGCAGTCCTCCGACAGGGACCACGCAGCCCCAGCATTTT	CASSPPTGTTQPQHF
TRBJ2-2	NA	NA	TRBV6-4	TGTGCCAGCAGTGACATTCCTGACACCGGGGAGCTGTTTTTT	CASSDIPDTGELFF
TRBJ2-7	TRBD1	NA	TRBV30	TGTGCCTGGATGACAGGGGCCGAGCAGTACTTC	CAWMTGAEQYF
TRBJ2-1	TRBD2	NA	TRBV10-3	TGTGCCATCAGTGGAGAGCGGGAGGGCAATGAGCAGTTCTTC	CAISGEREGNEQFF
TRBJ2-3	NA	NA	TRBV30	TGTGCCTGGAGTTTAACCGGGACAGATACGCAGTATTTT	CAWSLTGTDTQYF
TRBJ2-3	TRBD2	once	TRBV5-4	TGTGCCAGCAGATTGGGGCGGGAGATTGGTCATACGCAGTATTTT	CASRLGREIGHTQYF
TRBJ1-5	NA	NA	TRBV6-5	TGTGCCAGCAGTTACTCGATAGGCGGGGGAATGTCGTCCCAGCATTTT	CASSYSIGGGMSSQHF
TRBJ2-1	TRBD1	NA	TRBV6-4	TGTGCCAGCAGCCGGGACAGGGAGGCAAATGAGCAGTTCTTC	CASSRDREANEQFF
TRBJ1-5	NA	NA	TRBV28	TGTGCCAGCAGTATCCCGGGATCAAAAGGGGGGTACAATCAGCCCCAGCATTTT	CASSIPGSKGGYNQPQHF
TRBJ2-1	TRBD2	NA	TRBV4-2	TGTGCCAGCAGACTAGCGGAGGGGAGCAATGAGCAGTTCTTC	CASRLAEGSNEQFF
TRBJ1-1	TRBD1	NA	TRBV7-9	TGTGCCAGCAGCTTACAGGGGGCTCTTCCTGAAGCTTTCTTT	CASSLQGALPEAFF